The rows below give T cell receptor beta chains drawn from one sample of a study of T cells after yellow fever vaccination. TCRdb independently ran MiXCR on the 5' RACE reads; one entry per CDR3 protein. The data contain hundreds of thousands of distinct CDR3 sequences, around 3.9% of them singletons. Sequencing used PBMCs, obtained on the day of the yellow fever booster vaccination. The receptors were sampled from a man younger than 35 who received the YFV17D yellow fever vaccine. Each CDR3 is given with its conserved first and last residue. The D gene is left open where the match is weak. A clone size is listed for some rows: how often the clone was seen (once, few, many), or a class if it is expanded.

CAIMGLAGTDTQYF,TGTGCCATCATGGGACTAGCGGGCACAGATACGCAGTATTTT,TRBJ2-3,few,TRBD2,TRBV10-3
CAISRDRDEQYF,TGTGCCATCAGCCGGGACAGGGACGAGCAGTACTTC,TRBJ2-7,many,TRBD1,TRBV10-3
CASSIGDRDTGELFF,TGTGCCAGTAGTATAGGGGACAGGGACACCGGGGAGCTGTTTTTT,TRBJ2-2,many,TRBD1,TRBV19
CASSELEILETQYF,TGTGCCAGCAGTGAATTGGAGATCTTGGAGACCCAGTACTTC,TRBJ2-5,NA,NA,TRBV25-1
CASSLGGQGGTQYF,TGTGCCAGCAGTTTAGGGGGCCAAGGCGGGACCCAGTACTTC,TRBJ2-5,few,NA,TRBV12-3/TRBV12-4
CASSQTGLEAFF,TGTGCCAGCAGCCAGACAGGGCTTGAAGCTTTCTTT,TRBJ1-1,NA,TRBD1,TRBV3-1
CATSRGWRVDEQYF,TGTGCCACCAGCAGAGGTTGGAGGGTGGACGAGCAGTACTTC,TRBJ2-7,many,NA,TRBV15
CASTNEMLLAGGVDTQYF,TGTGCCAGCACGAATGAGATGTTACTAGCGGGGGGAGTAGATACGCAGTATTTT,TRBJ2-3,many,TRBD2,TRBV28
CASSLTVNYGYTF,TGTGCCAGCAGTTTAACAGTAAACTATGGCTACACCTTC,TRBJ1-2,NA,NA,TRBV12-3/TRBV12-4
CASSLDGNNEQFF,TGTGCCAGCTCCCTGGACGGGAACAATGAGCAGTTCTTC,TRBJ2-1,many,NA,TRBV6-6
CASSSGTGPQGTQYF,TGCGCCAGCAGCAGCGGGACAGGGCCGCAGGGTACGCAGTATTTT,TRBJ2-3,few,TRBD1,TRBV5-1
CASSETGTSNIQYF,TGTGCCAGCAGCGAAACCGGGACCTCAAACATTCAGTACTTC,TRBJ2-4,few,NA,TRBV7-2
CASSPRRSSYEQYF,TGTGCCAGCTCACCACGGAGGTCCTCCTACGAGCAGTACTTC,TRBJ2-7,many,NA,TRBV18
CASSVRAEGTQGYTF,TGTGCCAGCAGCGTACGGGCCGAAGGGACACAGGGCTACACCTTC,TRBJ1-2,NA,NA,TRBV7-2
CASSLGLMRRVDFF,TGTGCCAGCAGCTTAGGCCTAATGAGGAGGGTCGATTTCTTT,TRBJ1-1,medium-sized,NA,TRBV13
CASSGRRGDTGELFF,TGTGCCAGCAGCGGCCGTCGGGGTGACACCGGGGAGCTGTTTTTT,TRBJ2-2,few,NA,TRBV7-8
CASSLGTGYFYEQYF,TGTGCCAGCAGTTTAGGGACAGGGTACTTTTACGAGCAGTACTTC,TRBJ2-7,many,TRBD1,TRBV6-1
CASSFSVVEEKLFF,TGTGCCAGCAGTTTTTCGGTAGTGGAGGAAAAACTGTTTTTT,TRBJ1-4,few,NA,TRBV12-3/TRBV12-4
CASSLVRGGYTF,TGTGCCAGCAGCTTAGTGAGGGGTGGCTACACCTTC,TRBJ1-2,many,NA,TRBV7-2
CASSLDQAGYGYTF,TGTGCCAGCAGCTTAGATCAAGCTGGGTACGGCTACACCTTC,TRBJ1-2,NA,NA,TRBV11-2